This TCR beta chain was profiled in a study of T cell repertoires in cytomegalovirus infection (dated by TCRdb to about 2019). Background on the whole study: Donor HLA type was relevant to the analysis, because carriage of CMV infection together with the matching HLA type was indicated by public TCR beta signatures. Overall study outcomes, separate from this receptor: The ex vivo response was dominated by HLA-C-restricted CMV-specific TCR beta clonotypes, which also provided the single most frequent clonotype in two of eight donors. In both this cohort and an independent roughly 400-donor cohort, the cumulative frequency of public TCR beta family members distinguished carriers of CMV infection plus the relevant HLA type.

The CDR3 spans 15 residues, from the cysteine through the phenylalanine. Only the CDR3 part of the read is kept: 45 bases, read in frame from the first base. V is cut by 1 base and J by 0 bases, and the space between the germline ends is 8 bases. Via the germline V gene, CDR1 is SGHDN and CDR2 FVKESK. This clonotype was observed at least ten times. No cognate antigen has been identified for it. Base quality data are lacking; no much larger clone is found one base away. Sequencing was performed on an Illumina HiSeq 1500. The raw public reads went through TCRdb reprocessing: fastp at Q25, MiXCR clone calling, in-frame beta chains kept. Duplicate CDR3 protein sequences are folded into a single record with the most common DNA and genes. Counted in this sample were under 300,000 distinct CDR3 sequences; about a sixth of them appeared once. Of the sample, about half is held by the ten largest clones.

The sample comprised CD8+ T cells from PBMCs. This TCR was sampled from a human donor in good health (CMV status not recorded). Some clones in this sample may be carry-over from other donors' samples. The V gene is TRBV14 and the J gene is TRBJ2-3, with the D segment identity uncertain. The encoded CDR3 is CASSQVPGSTDTQYF. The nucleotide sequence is TGTGCCAGCAGCCAAGTTCCCGGGAGCACAGATACGCAGTATTTT.